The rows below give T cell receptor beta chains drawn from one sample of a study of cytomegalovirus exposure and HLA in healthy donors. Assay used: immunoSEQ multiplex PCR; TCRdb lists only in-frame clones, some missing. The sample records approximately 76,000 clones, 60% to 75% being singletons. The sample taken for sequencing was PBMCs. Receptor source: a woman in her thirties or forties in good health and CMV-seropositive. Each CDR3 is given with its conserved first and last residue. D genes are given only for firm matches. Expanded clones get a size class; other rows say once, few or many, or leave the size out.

cdr3_aa: CSALWQNTGELFF
cdr3_nt: TGCAGCGCATTGTGGCAGAACACCGGGGAGCTGTTTTTT
j_call: TRBJ2-2
clone_size: NA
v_call: TRBV29-1
d_call: NA

cdr3_aa: CASSVVGGTTGELFF
cdr3_nt: TGTGCCAGCAGCGTAGTCGGGGGAACTACCGGGGAGCTGTTTTTT
j_call: TRBJ2-2
clone_size: once
v_call: TRBV9
d_call: NA

cdr3_aa: CASSIRAQPQHF
cdr3_nt: TGTGCCAGTAGTATCAGGGCTCAGCCCCAGCATTTT
j_call: TRBJ1-5
clone_size: once
v_call: TRBV19
d_call: NA

cdr3_aa: CASSPVSGANVLTF
cdr3_nt: TGTGCCAGCAGCCCTGTATCTGGGGCCAACGTCCTGACTTTC
j_call: TRBJ2-6
clone_size: few
v_call: TRBV14
d_call: NA

cdr3_aa: CASSLEAQGYTGELFF
cdr3_nt: TGTGCCAGCAGCTTAGAGGCACAGGGTTACACCGGGGAGCTGTTTTTT
j_call: TRBJ2-2
clone_size: NA
v_call: TRBV7-6
d_call: NA

cdr3_aa: CASSSRDTNQPQHF
cdr3_nt: TGTGCCAGCAGCTCCAGGGATACCAATCAGCCCCAGCATTTT
j_call: TRBJ1-5
clone_size: NA
v_call: TRBV7-8
d_call: NA

cdr3_aa: CASSLMAGTEAFF
cdr3_nt: TGCGCCAGCAGCTTGATGGCGGGCACTGAAGCTTTCTTT
j_call: TRBJ1-1
clone_size: once
v_call: TRBV5-1
d_call: NA

cdr3_aa: CASSFGRGDQPQHF
cdr3_nt: TGTGCCAGCAGTTTTGGCAGGGGGGATCAGCCCCAGCATTTT
j_call: TRBJ1-5
clone_size: few
v_call: TRBV27
d_call: TRBD1

cdr3_aa: CAISEGGKRNTEAFF
cdr3_nt: TGTGCCATCAGTGAGGGCGGAAAAAGGAACACTGAAGCTTTCTTT
j_call: TRBJ1-1
clone_size: NA
v_call: TRBV10-3
d_call: NA

cdr3_aa: CASSLDQGVINEQFF
cdr3_nt: TGTGCCAGCAGCTTGGATCAGGGGGTAATCAATGAGCAGTTCTTC
j_call: TRBJ2-1
clone_size: NA
v_call: TRBV5-6
d_call: TRBD1

cdr3_aa: CASSNEAEVYGYTF
cdr3_nt: TGTGCCAGCAGCAATGAAGCGGAAGTCTATGGCTACACCTTC
j_call: TRBJ1-2
clone_size: NA
v_call: TRBV5-4
d_call: NA

cdr3_aa: CASSQNSVNIYEQYF
cdr3_nt: TGTGCCAGCAGCCAAAACTCGGTCAATATCTACGAGCAGTACTTC
j_call: TRBJ2-7
clone_size: once
v_call: TRBV7-2
d_call: NA

cdr3_aa: CASGSWTFFNEQFF
cdr3_nt: TGTGCCAGTGGCAGTTGGACTTTTTTCAATGAGCAGTTCTTC
j_call: TRBJ2-1
clone_size: few
v_call: TRBV19
d_call: NA

cdr3_aa: CASSHPGGEQYF
cdr3_nt: TGCGCCAGCAGCCACCCAGGTGGGGAGCAGTACTTC
j_call: TRBJ2-7
clone_size: NA
v_call: TRBV4-1
d_call: NA

cdr3_aa: CASSKRTALSYGYTF
cdr3_nt: TGTGCCAGCAGTAAACGGACTGCGCTTAGCTATGGCTACACCTTC
j_call: TRBJ1-2
clone_size: few
v_call: TRBV6-6
d_call: NA

cdr3_aa: CASSYSQFSSTQYF
cdr3_nt: TGTGCCAGCAGTTACTCGCAGTTCAGTTCGACCCAGTACTTC
j_call: TRBJ2-5
clone_size: NA
v_call: TRBV6-5
d_call: NA

cdr3_aa: CASSAGGSTYEQYF
cdr3_nt: TGTGCCAGCAGCGCGGGCGGGAGTACCTACGAGCAGTACTTC
j_call: TRBJ2-7
clone_size: NA
v_call: TRBV9
d_call: TRBD2

cdr3_aa: CASSLLAGWEETQYF
cdr3_nt: TGTGCCAGCAGTCTACTAGCGGGATGGGAAGAGACCCAGTACTTC
j_call: TRBJ2-5
clone_size: NA
v_call: TRBV6-1
d_call: TRBD2

cdr3_aa: CASKGDRGMVNTEAFF
cdr3_nt: TGTGCCAGCAAGGGGGACAGGGGGATGGTGAACACTGAAGCTTTCTTT
j_call: TRBJ1-1
clone_size: NA
v_call: TRBV25-1
d_call: TRBD1

cdr3_aa: CASSLLNEQFF
cdr3_nt: TGTGCCAGCAGCTTACTTAATGAGCAGTTCTTC
j_call: TRBJ2-1
clone_size: NA
v_call: TRBV7-2
d_call: NA

cdr3_aa: CASSSPTGMNTGELFF
cdr3_nt: TGTGCCAGCAGCTCCCCGACAGGGATGAACACCGGGGAGCTGTTTTTT
j_call: TRBJ2-2
clone_size: NA
v_call: TRBV7-9
d_call: TRBD1

cdr3_aa: CASRRGLRGGEQYF
cdr3_nt: TGTGCCTCCAGAAGGGGACTGCGCGGTGGCGAGCAGTACTTC
j_call: TRBJ2-7
clone_size: NA
v_call: TRBV6-5
d_call: NA

cdr3_aa: CAWRGQGSQPQHF
cdr3_nt: TGTGCCTGGAGGGGACAGGGAAGTCAGCCCCAGCATTTT
j_call: TRBJ1-5
clone_size: NA
v_call: TRBV30
d_call: TRBD1

cdr3_aa: CASSERENPGELFF
cdr3_nt: TGTGCCAGCAGTGAACGAGAGAATCCCGGGGAGCTGTTTTTT
j_call: TRBJ2-2
clone_size: NA
v_call: TRBV6-1
d_call: NA

cdr3_aa: CASSQELAGATQEETQYF
cdr3_nt: TGCGCCAGCAGCCAAGAGCTAGCGGGGGCCACTCAGGAAGAGACCCAGTACTTC
j_call: TRBJ2-5
clone_size: NA
v_call: TRBV4-3
d_call: TRBD2

cdr3_aa: CASRDTASNQPQHF
cdr3_nt: TGCGCCAGCAGGGATACAGCCTCCAATCAGCCCCAGCATTTT
j_call: TRBJ1-5
clone_size: NA
v_call: TRBV4-1
d_call: NA

cdr3_aa: CASSRGAVRTGELFF
cdr3_nt: TGTGCCAGCAGCCGGGGGGCGGTCCGCACCGGGGAGCTGTTTTTT
j_call: TRBJ2-2
clone_size: NA
v_call: TRBV27
d_call: NA

cdr3_aa: CAWNILSPPEQFF
cdr3_nt: TGTGCCTGGAATATTTTATCCCCCCCTGAGCAGTTCTTC
j_call: TRBJ2-1
clone_size: NA
v_call: TRBV30
d_call: NA

cdr3_aa: CASSLPRNPTGKNQPQHF
cdr3_nt: TGTGCCAGCAGCCTCCCACGAAACCCGACAGGGAAAAATCAGCCCCAGCATTTT
j_call: TRBJ1-5
clone_size: NA
v_call: TRBV27
d_call: TRBD1

cdr3_aa: CASSSPEGGLFGNEQFF
cdr3_nt: TGTGCCAGCAGCTCCCCCGAAGGGGGCCTTTTCGGTAATGAGCAGTTCTTC
j_call: TRBJ2-1
clone_size: once
v_call: TRBV5-4
d_call: TRBD1

cdr3_aa: CASSSTGTGTETQYF
cdr3_nt: TGTGCCAGCAGCTCAACCGGGACAGGGACCGAGACCCAGTACTTC
j_call: TRBJ2-5
clone_size: NA
v_call: TRBV11-2
d_call: TRBD1

cdr3_aa: CASSLEAGYGYTF
cdr3_nt: TGTGCCAGCAGCTTAGAGGCAGGGTACGGCTACACCTTC
j_call: TRBJ1-2
clone_size: NA
v_call: TRBV7-9
d_call: NA

cdr3_aa: CASSQDLSGTGDKAFF
cdr3_nt: TGCGCCAGCAGCCAAGATCTCAGTGGGACAGGGGACAAGGCTTTCTTT
j_call: TRBJ1-1
clone_size: NA
v_call: TRBV4-3
d_call: TRBD1

cdr3_aa: CASSSLLAGAVYEQYF
cdr3_nt: TGTGCCAGCAGCTCTCTCCTAGCGGGGGCGGTTTACGAGCAGTACTTC
j_call: TRBJ2-7
clone_size: NA
v_call: TRBV11-2
d_call: TRBD2

cdr3_aa: CAWTHPADVWNQPQHF
cdr3_nt: TGTGCCTGGACCCATCCCGCAGATGTTTGGAATCAGCCCCAGCATTTT
j_call: TRBJ1-5
clone_size: NA
v_call: TRBV30
d_call: NA

cdr3_aa: CASSVGGSGRDEQFF
cdr3_nt: TGTGCCAGCAGCGTAGGGGGGAGTGGGAGGGATGAGCAGTTCTTC
j_call: TRBJ2-1
clone_size: NA
v_call: TRBV9
d_call: TRBD2

cdr3_aa: CASSSRTGSNQPQHF
cdr3_nt: TGTGCCAGCAGCTCTAGAACGGGGAGCAATCAGCCCCAGCATTTT
j_call: TRBJ1-5
clone_size: NA
v_call: TRBV7-2
d_call: NA

cdr3_aa: CASRRDSLYEQYF
cdr3_nt: TGTGCCAGCAGAAGGGACAGCCTTTACGAGCAGTACTTC
j_call: TRBJ2-7
clone_size: few
v_call: TRBV6-1
d_call: TRBD1

cdr3_aa: CASRTSGQGAGGYTF
cdr3_nt: TGTGCCAGCAGAACCTCGGGACAGGGGGCGGGAGGCTACACCTTC
j_call: TRBJ1-2
clone_size: NA
v_call: TRBV6-6
d_call: TRBD1

cdr3_aa: CASSYFGFDEQFF
cdr3_nt: TGTGCCAGCAGTTACTTCGGTTTCGATGAGCAGTTCTTC
j_call: TRBJ2-1
clone_size: few
v_call: TRBV6-5
d_call: NA

cdr3_aa: CASSAGGGRTGELFF
cdr3_nt: TGTGCCAGTAGTGCGGGTGGAGGGAGGACCGGGGAGCTGTTTTTT
j_call: TRBJ2-2
clone_size: NA
v_call: TRBV19
d_call: NA

cdr3_aa: CASSQELGTSGSSYIQYF
cdr3_nt: TGTGCCAGCAGCCAAGAGCTGGGGACTAGCGGGAGTTCATACATTCAGTACTTC
j_call: TRBJ2-4
clone_size: NA
v_call: TRBV28
d_call: TRBD2

cdr3_aa: CASSPQTGMNTEAFF
cdr3_nt: TGTGCCAGCAGCCCACAGACAGGCATGAACACTGAAGCTTTCTTT
j_call: TRBJ1-1
clone_size: once
v_call: TRBV9
d_call: NA

cdr3_aa: CASSQGPNTNEKLFF
cdr3_nt: TGCGCCAGCAGCCAAGGGCCGAATACTAATGAAAAACTGTTTTTT
j_call: TRBJ1-4
clone_size: NA
v_call: TRBV4-1
d_call: NA

cdr3_aa: CASSPPVTGGETQYF
cdr3_nt: TGTGCCAGCTCACCACCCGTAACGGGGGGAGAGACCCAGTACTTC
j_call: TRBJ2-5
clone_size: NA
v_call: TRBV18
d_call: TRBD2